This entry features one TCR beta chain sequence. Its antigen is undetermined. The CDR3 is 15 amino acids. The junction had 6 bases not matched to a gene; V was cut back by 7 bases and J by 0 bases. The germline CDR1 and CDR2 sequences are MNHNS and SASEGT. This table comes from immunoSEQ multiplex PCR, and its TCRdb copy is limited to in-frame clones, with some not included. In the table there are some 90,000 clones, 90% of which are singletons. This sample is drawn from a study of graft-versus-host responses after intestinal transplantation. This clonotype was sampled from a human donor who received an intestinal transplant. The rearrangement joins TRBV6-1 to TRBJ2-1; TRBD1 agrees at 7 bases. This material consisted of unstimulated CD4+ T cells sorted from spleen or lymph node cells, taken before intestinal transplant. The CDR3 is CASTEGQSSYNEQFF. Written as DNA, the CDR3 is TGTGCCAGCACCGAGGGACAGAGCTCCTACAATGAGCAGTTCTTC.